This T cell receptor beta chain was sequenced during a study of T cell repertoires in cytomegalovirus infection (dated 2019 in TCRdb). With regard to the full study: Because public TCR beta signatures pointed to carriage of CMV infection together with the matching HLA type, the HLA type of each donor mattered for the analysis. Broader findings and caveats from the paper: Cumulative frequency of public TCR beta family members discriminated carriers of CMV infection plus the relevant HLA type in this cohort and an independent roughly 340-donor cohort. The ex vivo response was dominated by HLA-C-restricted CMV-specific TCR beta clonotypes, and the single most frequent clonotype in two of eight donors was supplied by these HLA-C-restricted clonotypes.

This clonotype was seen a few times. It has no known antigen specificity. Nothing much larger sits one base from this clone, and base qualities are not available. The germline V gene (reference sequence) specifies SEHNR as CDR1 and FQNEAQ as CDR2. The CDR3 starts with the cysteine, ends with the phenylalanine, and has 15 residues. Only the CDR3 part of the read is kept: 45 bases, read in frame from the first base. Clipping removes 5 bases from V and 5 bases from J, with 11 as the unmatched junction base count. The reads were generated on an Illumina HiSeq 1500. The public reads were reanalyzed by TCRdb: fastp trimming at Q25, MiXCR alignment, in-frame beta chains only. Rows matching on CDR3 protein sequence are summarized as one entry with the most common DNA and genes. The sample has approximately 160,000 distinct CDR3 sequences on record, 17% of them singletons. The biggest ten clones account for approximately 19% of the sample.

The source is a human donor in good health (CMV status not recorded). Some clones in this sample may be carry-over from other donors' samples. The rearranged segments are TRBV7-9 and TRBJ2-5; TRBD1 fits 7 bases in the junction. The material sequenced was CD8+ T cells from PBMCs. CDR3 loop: CASSPIDRAGETQYF. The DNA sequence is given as TGTGCCAGCAGCCCGATAGACAGGGCAGGGGAGACCCAGTACTTC.